The rows below give T cell receptor beta chains drawn from one sample of a study of blood T cell repertoires in COVID-19. The protocol was immunoSEQ multiplex PCR, while the TCRdb copy is restricted to in-frame clones and leaves out a portion. The sample has more than 250,000 clones; approximately 89% are singletons. Sequenced material: PBMCs or T cells enriched from blood (not recorded which). These receptors were collected from a woman in her twenties or thirties who had recovered from COVID-19. CDR3s include the opening cysteine and the closing phenylalanine or tryptophan. A D gene is named only where the DNA matches it firmly.

CDR3 DNA: TGTGCCAGCAGCCCCCCGGCTACAGGGCGCCACACTGAAGCTTTCTTT
CDR3 protein: CASSPPATGRHTEAFF
CDR3 length: 16
D gene: .
V gene: TRBV7-9
J gene: TRBJ1-1

CDR3 DNA: TGTGCCAGCAGTGAAAACAGGGATGAAAGCGAGCAGTACTTC
CDR3 protein: CASSENRDESEQYF
CDR3 length: 14
D gene: .
V gene: TRBV2
J gene: TRBJ2-7

CDR3 DNA: TGCAGCGTTGAACTGACAGATGGCTACACCTTC
CDR3 protein: CSVELTDGYTF
CDR3 length: 11
D gene: .
V gene: TRBV29-1
J gene: TRBJ1-2

CDR3 DNA: TGTGCCAGTAGTATCGGTCGGGGAGGGCCTGACTCTGAAGCTTTCTTT
CDR3 protein: CASSIGRGGPDSEAFF
CDR3 length: 16
D gene: .
V gene: TRBV19
J gene: TRBJ1-1

CDR3 DNA: TGTGCCACCGGGGCGGGGGGCTGGACTGAAGCTTTCTTT
CDR3 protein: CATGAGGWTEAFF
CDR3 length: 13
D gene: .
V gene: TRBV19
J gene: TRBJ1-1

CDR3 DNA: TGTGCCAGCAGCCGGACAGGGTGGGAGACCCAGTACTTC
CDR3 protein: CASSRTGWETQYF
CDR3 length: 13
D gene: TRBD1
V gene: TRBV6-5
J gene: TRBJ2-5

CDR3 DNA: TGTGCCAGCAGCGGGCACAGCCGGAAAACTTTTTCCTACACCTTC
CDR3 protein: CASSGHSRKTFSYTF
CDR3 length: 15
D gene: .
V gene: TRBV5-8
J gene: TRBJ1-2

CDR3 DNA: TGCGCCAGCAGCGGAGGACAGGGGGGCCTTGAAGCTTTCTTT
CDR3 protein: CASSGGQGGLEAFF
CDR3 length: 14
D gene: TRBD1
V gene: TRBV5-1
J gene: TRBJ1-1

CDR3 DNA: TGTGCCAGCAGCCCCTACATAGACAGGGTCTCCTACAATGAGCAGTTCTTC
CDR3 protein: CASSPYIDRVSYNEQFF
CDR3 length: 17
D gene: TRBD1
V gene: TRBV2
J gene: TRBJ2-1

CDR3 DNA: TGTGCCAGCAGCTCGAGGGACTGGGGCTACACCTTC
CDR3 protein: CASSSRDWGYTF
CDR3 length: 12
D gene: .
V gene: TRBV5-8
J gene: TRBJ1-2

CDR3 DNA: TGTGCCAGCAACCCCGGGGACAGGGGGCGCTTAGTGTCTGGGGCCAACGTCCTGACTTTC
CDR3 protein: CASNPGDRGRLVSGANVLTF
CDR3 length: 20
D gene: TRBD1
V gene: TRBV9
J gene: TRBJ2-6